The 28 T cell receptor beta chains below were found in one sample sequenced in a study of T-cell reconstitution after alpha-beta-depleted transplantation in children. Preparation of the TCRbeta library was carried out with unique molecular identifiers. TCRdb fed the PCR reads into MiXCR, producing one record per CDR3 protein. The table lists 95,000 to 150,000 distinct CDR3 sequences, around 23% of them singletons. Source: PBMCs, mostly from graft donor cells, taken 180 days after TCRalphabeta/CD19-depleted stem cell transplant. The source of these receptors is a male patient aged 2-15 years who had a stem cell transplant for chronic granulomatous disease, so the T cells may come from the graft donor.

The chain couples TRBV9 to TRBJ2-7; the match to TRBD2 covers 10 bases. The CDR3 runs 15 residues. The trim removed 0 bases at V and 3 bases at J, leaving 3 bases unmatched. CDR1 and CDR2 (germline): SGDLS, YYNGEE. The DNA for the CDR3 is TGTGCCAGCAGCGTAGCGGGGACTAGCGACTACGAGCAGTACTTC. This encodes CASSVAGTSDYEQYF.

The chain employs TRBV7-6 and TRBJ1-6, with D possibly being TRBD1 (5 bases). With 1 base removed from V and 7 bases from J, the gap between germline ends came to 11 bases. The germline V gene has CDR1 SGHVS and CDR2 FNYEAQ. CDR3 length: 15 amino acids. The CDR3 DNA reads as TGTGCCAGCAGCTTAGGGCAGGGACCAAATTCACCCCTCCACTTT. Its protein is CASSLGQGPNSPLHF.

This chain connects TRBV12-3 or TRBV12-4 to TRBJ2-3, with TRBD2 matching over 11 bases. The V and J ends lost 3 bases and 5 bases, in that order; junction bases with no gene match: 4. CDR3 length: 15 amino acids. Here the CDR3 reads CASSFLAGGRDTQYF. CDR3 in DNA: TGTGCCAGCAGTTTTCTAGCGGGAGGACGAGATACGCAGTATTTT.

This clonotype occurred many times. The chain has TRBV20-1 and TRBJ2-1; 8 nucleotides match TRBD1. The CDR3 length is 14 residues. CDR1 is DFQATT and CDR2 is SNEGSKA in the germline V gene (reference sequence). V shed 6 bases, J shed 0 bases, and the junction held 4 bases outside the gene matches. The CDR3, as DNA: TGCAGTGCCCCCGGGACAGGCTCCTACAATGAGCAGTTCTTC. As protein: CSAPGTGSYNEQFF.

This clonotype was found many times. The J gene is TRBJ2-1, the V gene TRBV7-8; possible D gene TRBD2, 6 bases. The V gene lost 5 bases and the J gene lost 8 bases, with 25 bases spanning the gap. This CDR3 contains 17 residues. Germline V gene lookup returns CDR1 SGHVS and CDR2 FQNEAQ. The CDR3 nucleotides are TGTGCCAGCAGCCGCACACCGCGGGGTACTAAAAAGGATGAGCAGTTCTTC. Its translation is CASSRTPRGTKKDEQFF. Full variable domain (rest looked up from reference TRBV7-8 and TRBJ2-1): GAGVSQSPRYKVAKRGQDVALRCDPISGHVSLFWYQQALGQGPEFLTYFQNEAQLDKSGLPSDRFFAERPEGSVSTLKIQRTQQEDSAVYLCASSRTPRGTKKDEQFFGPGTRLTVL.

This clonotype was seen repeatedly, ten times or more. J is TRBJ2-7 and V is TRBV20-1; 8 nucleotides match TRBD2. The V and J ends lost 6 bases and 3 bases, in that order; junction bases with no gene match: 10. CDR3 length: 14 residues. Germline V lookup: CDR1 DFQATT, CDR2 SNEGSKA (reference sequence). DNA of the CDR3: TGCAGTGCCCAAGTAGCGGGAATGGGCTACGAGCAGTACTTC. It translates to CSAQVAGMGYEQYF.

V and J are TRBV12-3 or TRBV12-4 and TRBJ1-6; 8 bases map to TRBD1. V lost 5 bases, J lost 7 bases, and 7 bases stayed unmatched. The CDR3 is 15 amino acids. CDR3: CASSNRGNLNSPLHF. As DNA, the CDR3 is TGTGCCAGCAGTAACAGGGGGAACCTAAATTCACCCCTCCACTTT.

J is TRBJ2-3 and V is TRBV5-8; 7 bases fit TRBD1. V was pared by 3 bases and J by 2 bases, with 3 bases of the junction left unmatched. The CDR3 length is 14 residues. Germline V gives CDR1 SGHTS, CDR2 YDEGEE. CDR3 residues: CASSYRGPTDTQYF. In nucleotides, the CDR3 is TGTGCCAGCAGCTACAGGGGCCCCACAGATACGCAGTATTTT.

This clonotype was counted at least ten times. The chain's CDR3 is CSARVGPKNSPLHF. The CDR3 bases are TGCAGTGCTAGAGTAGGGCCGAAAAATTCACCCCTCCACTTT. V and J are TRBV20-1 and TRBJ1-6, with D unclear. Germline CDR1 and CDR2: DFQATT and SNEGSKA (reference sequence). V lost 1 base, J lost 7 bases, and 11 bases lay in between. This CDR3 is built from 14 residues.

Many counts were recorded for this clonotype. The rearrangement uses TRBV7-3 and TRBJ2-3; D uncertain. The V and J ends lost 5 bases and 0 bases respectively, with 12 bases between them. The CDR3 contains 15 residues. Germline V gene data show CDR1 as SGHTA and CDR2 as FQGTGA. CDR3 in DNA: TGTGCCAGCAGCCCCGGTATTCTCAGCACAGATACGCAGTATTTT. Amino acid sequence: CASSPGILSTDTQYF. The full variable domain, with the rest looked up from reference TRBV7-3 and TRBJ2-3, is GAGVSQTPSNKVTEKGKYVELRCDPISGHTALYWYRQSLGQGPEFLIYFQGTGAADDSGLPNDRFFAVRPEGSVSTLKIQRTERGDSAVYLCASSPGILSTDTQYFGPGTRLTVL.

The CDR3 here is CASRFAGTAGPAYEQYF. The CDR3 DNA reads as TGTGCAAGTCGCTTCGCCGGGACAGCAGGTCCAGCCTACGAGCAGTACTTC. This chain uses TRBV12-2 with TRBJ2-7; the table names TRBD1, a call not compared with the DNA. TRBV12-2 constitutes a pseudogene. This CDR3 is 17 amino acids long.

In this sample, this clonotype turned up many times. This rearrangement joins TRBV6-2 or TRBV6-3 to TRBJ1-5; TRBD1 agrees at 11 bases. Germline V gene lookup returns CDR1 MNHEY and CDR2 SVGEGT. The CDR3 is 17 amino acids. The V gene end was trimmed by 3 bases and the J gene end by 2 bases; junction bases not matched to a gene: 6. This CDR3 reads CASSYAGQGEGNQPQHF. CDR3 nucleotide sequence: TGTGCCAGCAGTTATGCGGGACAGGGGGAGGGCAATCAGCCCCAGCATTTT.

This clonotype was detected many times. The J gene is TRBJ2-1, the V gene TRBV12-3 or TRBV12-4; 9 bases map to TRBD2. The CDR3 has 14 residues. V shed 8 bases and J 7 bases; nucleotides not matched to a gene: 9. The CDR3 protein is CASRLAGGGNEQFF. As DNA, the CDR3 is TGTGCCAGCCGCCTTGCGGGAGGGGGTAATGAGCAGTTCTTC.

This clonotype has at least ten counts. V and J are TRBV12-3 or TRBV12-4 and TRBJ2-3, with D perhaps matching TRBD2 (6 bases). This CDR3 has 14 residues. V was cut by 3 bases and J by 4 bases, with 11 bases left in between. CDR3 in DNA: TGTGCCAGCAGTTTCCCCCGGGACTCAGATACGCAGTATTTT. This translates into CASSFPRDSDTQYF.

The chain recombines TRBV3-1 with TRBJ2-1; 7 bases align to TRBD1. With 4 bases clipped from V and 4 bases from J, the junction kept 7 bases outside the gene matches. CDR1 and CDR2 from the germline V gene are LGHDT and YNNKEL (reference sequence). This CDR3 is built from 15 residues. CDR3 amino acids: CASSPGTAIYNEQFF. In DNA, the CDR3 is TGTGCCAGCAGCCCCGGGACAGCCATTTACAATGAGCAGTTCTTC.

In this sample, this clonotype turned up many times. As DNA, the CDR3 is TGTGCCAGCAGCTACCTCACAGGGGAGCAGTACTTC. Translation gives CASSYLTGEQYF. This chain uses TRBV7-6 with TRBJ2-7; tentative D call: TRBD1 (6 bases). Trimming took off 4 bases at V and 7 bases at J, with 11 bases between the two ends. The germline CDR1 and CDR2 sequences are SGHVS and FNYEAQ. This CDR3 contains 12 residues.

This clonotype was seen many times. The rearrangement uses TRBV20-1 and TRBJ2-7; 8 bases line up with TRBD2. This CDR3 comprises 15 residues. V was clipped by 3 bases and J by 3 bases; unmatched bases: 10. The germline V gene encodes CDR1 DFQATT and CDR2 SNEGSKA (reference sequence). This CDR3 reads CSASHPSGLNYEQYF. CDR3 DNA sequence: TGCAGTGCTAGTCACCCTAGCGGGTTGAACTACGAGCAGTACTTC.

This clonotype appeared many times. The chain couples TRBV5-5 to TRBJ1-5; no clear D gene. The V end lost 4 bases, the J end lost 9 bases, and 14 bases lay between the germline ends. CDR3 length: 13 residues. CDR1 and CDR2 (germline): SGHKS, YYEKEE (reference sequence). The DNA for the CDR3 is TGTGCCAGCAGCCTTGACACGGAAATGCCCCAGCATTTT. Its translation: CASSLDTEMPQHF.

In its sample, this clonotype was seen many times. The rearrangement joins TRBV7-8 to TRBJ2-7; 8 nucleotides align to TRBD1. Germline V gene sequence: CDR1 SGHVS, CDR2 FQNEAQ. The CDR3 runs to 15 residues. With V trimmed by 2 bases and J by 3 bases, 6 bases remained unmatched. In DNA, the CDR3 is TGTGCCAGCAGCTTAAGGACAGGGAACTTCTACGAGCAGTACTTC. Translating it yields CASSLRTGNFYEQYF.

This clonotype has a count of ten or more. The rearrangement uses TRBV7-8 and TRBJ1-1; no reliable D call. The CDR3 has 18 residues. Germline CDR1 and CDR2: SGHVS and FQNEAQ. Trimming pared 5 bases from V and 0 bases from J, leaving 22 bases between. The CDR3 here is CASSARRLRSGLNTEAFF. In DNA, the CDR3 is TGTGCCAGCAGCGCCAGACGGCTCAGGTCCGGGTTGAACACTGAAGCTTTCTTT. Complete variable domain (other parts from reference TRBV7-8 and TRBJ1-1): GAGVSQSPRYKVAKRGQDVALRCDPISGHVSLFWYQQALGQGPEFLTYFQNEAQLDKSGLPSDRFFAERPEGSVSTLKIQRTQQEDSAVYLCASSARRLRSGLNTEAFFGQGTRLTVV.

This clonotype came up a few times. The chain recombines TRBV27 with TRBJ1-5, with D perhaps matching TRBD1 (5 bases). Germline V gene data show CDR1 as MNHEY and CDR2 as SMNVEV (reference sequence). There are 15 residues in the CDR3. The V end lost 4 bases, the J end lost 2 bases, and 12 bases lay between the germline ends. CDR3 DNA sequence: TGTGCCAGCAGTTCTAGGGGTATGGGCAATCAGCCCCAGCATTTT. Residues: CASSSRGMGNQPQHF.

At least ten counts were recorded for this clonotype. The genes are TRBV5-1 and TRBJ2-1; 7 bases map to TRBD2. CDR1 SGHRS and CDR2 YFSETQ come from the germline V gene. The CDR3 extends over 14 amino acids. V gave up 4 bases and J gave up 7 bases; unmatched junction bases: 8. The DNA for the CDR3 is TGCGCCAGCAGCAAGGGGACTACATTGAATGAGCAGTTCTTC. Translation: CASSKGTTLNEQFF.

This clonotype was seen only a few times. This rearrangement joins TRBV27 to TRBJ2-1; the match to TRBD2 covers 8 bases. V dropped 2 bases and J dropped 4; count of bases not matched to a gene: 4. The germline gives CDR1 MNHEY, CDR2 SMNVEV (reference sequence). This CDR3 is built from 15 residues. In DNA form, the CDR3 reads TGTGCCAGCAGTTTAGTACTAGCGGTTTACAATGAGCAGTTCTTC. This sequence encodes CASSLVLAVYNEQFF.

V is TRBV5-1 and J is TRBJ2-1; possibly TRBD1 or TRBD2 for D (6 bases each). V shed 0 bases and J shed 7 bases, with 11 bases lying between them. The CDR3 runs 14 residues. Looked up from germline, CDR1 is SGHRS and CDR2 is YFSETQ. The CDR3 is CASSLDLGGNEQFF. As DNA, the CDR3 is TGCGCCAGCAGCTTGGATCTAGGGGGGAATGAGCAGTTCTTC.

This clonotype was seen a few times. The chain has TRBV9 and TRBJ2-1, with TRBD2 matching over 16 bases. V dropped 2 bases and J dropped 2; count of bases not matched to a gene: 7. The germline V gene has CDR1 SGDLS and CDR2 YYNGEE. The CDR3 sequence is 19 residues long. CDR3 region: CASSVGTSGGATPYNEQFF. In DNA, the CDR3 is TGTGCCAGCAGCGTCGGGACTAGCGGGGGGGCCACCCCCTACAATGAGCAGTTCTTC.

The genes are TRBV20-1 and TRBJ1-1; 7 bases line up with TRBD1. V shed 3 bases, J shed 5 bases, and the junction held 3 bases outside the gene matches. This CDR3 comprises 12 residues. Per germline, CDR1 DFQATT and CDR2 SNEGSKA (reference sequence). CDR3: CSARQGGTEAFF. The DNA of the CDR3 is TGCAGTGCTAGGCAGGGGGGGACTGAAGCTTTCTTT.

This clonotype has only a few counts. The CDR3 DNA reads TGCGCCAGCAGCTTATCCGCCACGTGGGATTCCGCCACCTTC. It translates to CASSLSATWDSATF. The genes are TRBV5-1 and TRBJ1-2; no firm D call. The CDR3 has 14 residues. The germline V and J ends were trimmed by 2 bases and 13 bases, with 21 bases remaining between them. Germline V lookup: CDR1 SGHRS, CDR2 YFSETQ. Supplemented by reference TRBV5-1 and TRBJ1-2, the full variable domain reads KAGVTQTPRYLIKTRGQQVTLSCSPISGHRSVSWYQQTPGQGLQFLFEYFSETQRNKGNFPGRFSGRQFSNSRSEMNVSTLELGDSALYLCASSLSATWDSATFGSGTRLTVV.

This clonotype appeared a few times. The genes are TRBV20-1 and TRBJ2-4; 11 positions agree with TRBD2. CDR1 and CDR2 (germline): DFQATT, SNEGSKA (reference sequence). This CDR3 is 16 amino acids long. J lost 1 base, V lost 5 bases, and 7 bases had no gene match. The CDR3 region has the DNA TGCAGTGCTCACAGGACTAGCGGGCTGGCCAAAAACATTCAGTACTTC. Protein product: CSAHRTSGLAKNIQYF.